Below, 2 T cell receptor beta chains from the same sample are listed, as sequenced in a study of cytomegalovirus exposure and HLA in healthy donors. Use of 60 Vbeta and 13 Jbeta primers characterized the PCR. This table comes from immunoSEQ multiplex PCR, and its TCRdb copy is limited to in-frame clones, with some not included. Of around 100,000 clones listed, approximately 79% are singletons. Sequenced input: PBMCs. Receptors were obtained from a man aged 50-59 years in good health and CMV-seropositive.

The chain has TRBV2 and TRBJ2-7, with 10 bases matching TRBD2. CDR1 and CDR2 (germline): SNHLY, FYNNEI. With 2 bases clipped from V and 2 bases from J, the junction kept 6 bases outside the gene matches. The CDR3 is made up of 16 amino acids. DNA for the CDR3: TGTGCCAGCAGTGAAAGGTGGCTAGCGGGAGCCTACGAGCAGTACTTC. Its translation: CASSERWLAGAYEQYF.

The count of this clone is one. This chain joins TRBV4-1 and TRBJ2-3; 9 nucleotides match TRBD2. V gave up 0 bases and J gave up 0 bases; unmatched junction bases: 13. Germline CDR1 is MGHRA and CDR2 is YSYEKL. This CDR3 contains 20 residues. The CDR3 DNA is TGCGCCAGCAGCCAAGATCGGGGGGGTGCGGGAGGGCGCAGCACAGATACGCAGTATTTT. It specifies CASSQDRGGAGGRSTDTQYF.